The source of this T cell receptor (beta chain) is a study of neurological immune-mediated disorders. About the research overall: In a group of roughly 35 multiple sclerosis patients, 31 had the relapsing-remitting type and 3 had the secondary progressive type. General observations from the study: In multiple sclerosis patients, the repertoire cluster was unrelated to clinical or MRI findings.

CDR3 length: 16 residues. CDR1 and CDR2 (germline): SGHRS, YFSETQ. Trimming removed 0 bases at V and 2 bases at J, with 9 bases between. Each sorted-subset library came from 1 million CD4+ or CD8+ T cells. At least ten counts were recorded for this clonotype. Its cognate antigen is unknown. From 15-18 subjects, over 180 million TCR-beta sequences were obtained in each sequencing run. TCRdb reprocessed the 5' RACE reads with MiXCR, giving one entry per CDR3 protein. There are approximately 44,000 distinct CDR3 sequences in the sample; approximately 5.8% occur only once, and approximately 1.5% lies in the top ten.

Sequenced input: CD4+ T cells from blood. The TCR sequence derives from a woman aged 18-29 years with multiple sclerosis. V usage is TRBV5-1 and J usage is TRBJ2-6, with D maybe TRBD2 (5 bases). In nucleotides, the CDR3 is TGCGCCAGCAGCTTGGGACCGGGGACTGGGGCCAACGTCCTGACTTTC. This sequence encodes CASSLGPGTGANVLTF.